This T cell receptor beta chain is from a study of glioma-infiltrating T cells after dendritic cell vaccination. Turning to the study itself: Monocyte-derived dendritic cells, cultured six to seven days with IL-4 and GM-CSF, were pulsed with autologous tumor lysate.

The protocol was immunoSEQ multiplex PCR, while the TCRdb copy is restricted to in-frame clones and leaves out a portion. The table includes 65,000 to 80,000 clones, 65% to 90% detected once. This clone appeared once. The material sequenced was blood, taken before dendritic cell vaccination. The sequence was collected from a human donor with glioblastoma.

CDR3 coding DNA: TGTGCCAGCAGCTCACAGGCCCACTACGAGCAGTACTTC. Its translation: CASSSQAHYEQYF. The chain has TRBV5-5 and TRBJ2-7, with a tentative D call TRBD1 (5 bases). In germline, CDR1 is SGHKS, CDR2 YYEKEE (reference sequence). There are 13 residues in the CDR3. Deletions cut 3 bases from V and 3 bases from J, with 10 bases between. Filled out from reference TRBV5-5 and TRBJ2-7, the complete variable domain reads DAGVTQSPTHLIKTRGQQVTLRCSPISGHKSVSWYQQVLGQGPQFIFQYYEKEERGRGNFPDRFSARQFPNYSSELNVNALLLGDSALYLCASSSQAHYEQYFGPGTRLTVT.